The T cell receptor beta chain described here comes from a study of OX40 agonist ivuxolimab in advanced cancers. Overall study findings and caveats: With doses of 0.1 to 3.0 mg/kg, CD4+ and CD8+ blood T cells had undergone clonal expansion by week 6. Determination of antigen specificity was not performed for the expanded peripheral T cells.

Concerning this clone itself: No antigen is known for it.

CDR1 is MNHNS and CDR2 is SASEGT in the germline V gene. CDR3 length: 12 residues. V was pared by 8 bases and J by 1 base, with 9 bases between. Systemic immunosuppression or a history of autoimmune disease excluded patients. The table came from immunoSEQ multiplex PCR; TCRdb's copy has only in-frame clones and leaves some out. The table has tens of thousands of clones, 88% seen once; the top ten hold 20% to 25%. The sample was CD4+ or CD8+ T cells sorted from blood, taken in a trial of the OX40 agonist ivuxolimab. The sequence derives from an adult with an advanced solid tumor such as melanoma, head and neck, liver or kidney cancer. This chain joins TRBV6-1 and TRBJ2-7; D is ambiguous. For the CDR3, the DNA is TGTGCCAGCGGGGTAAAGTCCTACGAGCAGTACTTC. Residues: CASGVKSYEQYF.